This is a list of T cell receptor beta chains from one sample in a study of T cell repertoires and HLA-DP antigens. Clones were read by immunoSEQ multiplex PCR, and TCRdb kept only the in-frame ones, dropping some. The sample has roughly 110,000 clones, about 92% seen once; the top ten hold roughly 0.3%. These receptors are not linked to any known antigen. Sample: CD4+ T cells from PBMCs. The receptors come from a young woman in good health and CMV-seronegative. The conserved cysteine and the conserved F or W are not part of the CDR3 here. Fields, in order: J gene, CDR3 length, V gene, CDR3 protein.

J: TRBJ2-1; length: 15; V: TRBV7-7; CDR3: ASSKVGGSVSYNEQF
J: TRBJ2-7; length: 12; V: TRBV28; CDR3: ASSSPTPMREQY
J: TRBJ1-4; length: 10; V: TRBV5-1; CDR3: ASRATNEKLF
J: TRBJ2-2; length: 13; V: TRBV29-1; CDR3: SVRGDTSNTGELF
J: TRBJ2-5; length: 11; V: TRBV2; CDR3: APRGALGETQY
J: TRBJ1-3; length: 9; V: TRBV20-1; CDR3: SAQGPDTIY
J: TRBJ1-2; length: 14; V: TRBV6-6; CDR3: ASSNRGHRTNYGYT
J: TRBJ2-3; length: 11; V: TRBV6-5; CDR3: ASRRGGKDTQY
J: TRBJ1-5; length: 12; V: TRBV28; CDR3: ASMGRGYNQPQH
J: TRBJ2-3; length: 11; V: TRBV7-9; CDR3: ASSRLATDTQY
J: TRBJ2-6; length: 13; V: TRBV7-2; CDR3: ASSLITSGANVLT
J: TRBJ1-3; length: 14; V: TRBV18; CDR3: ASSQLGQGNGNTIY
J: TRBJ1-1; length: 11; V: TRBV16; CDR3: ASSQNLNTEAF
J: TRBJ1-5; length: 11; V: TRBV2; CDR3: ASSDRAISPQH
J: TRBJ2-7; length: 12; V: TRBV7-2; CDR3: ASSRQGGGYEQY
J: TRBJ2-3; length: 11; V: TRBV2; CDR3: ASTEVRGAAGY